These 14 T cell receptor beta chains originate from one sample sequenced in a study of control samples from healthy donors and cancer patients. Produced via immunoSEQ multiplex PCR; TCRdb's table is partial and in-frame only. The sample shows more than 110,000 clones, roughly 92% of them seen only once. Sequenced sample: blood. All receptors come from a man aged 25-45 years in good health.

The gene calls are TRBV6-5 and TRBJ1-1, with D uncertain. This CDR3 has 13 residues. The V gene's germline CDR1 is MNHEY and CDR2 SVGAGI. Trimming removed 7 bases at V and 0 bases at J, with 9 bases between. The DNA of the CDR3 is TGTGCCAGCATATCTCCCATGAACACTGAAGCTTTCTTT. Amino acid sequence: CASISPMNTEAFF.

Only a few counts were recorded for this clone. The rearrangement uses TRBV19 and TRBJ1-5, with a weak D call TRBD1 (5 bases). V shed 8 bases and J shed 3 bases, with 11 bases lying between them. The CDR3 consists of 13 residues. The germline gives CDR1 LNHDA, CDR2 SQIVND (reference sequence). The CDR3 region is CASQTENNQPQHF. The CDR3 nucleotides are TGTGCCAGTCAGACAGAAAACAATCAGCCCCAGCATTTT.

V gene TRBV29-1 combines with J gene TRBJ2-5; D is possibly TRBD2 (6 bases). This CDR3 spans 12 amino acids. Germline loops: CDR1 SQVTM, CDR2 ANQGSEA. V lost 6 bases and J 4 bases, leaving 12 bases between the germline ends. CDR3 residues: CSVEGQLETQYF. In DNA, the CDR3 is TGCAGCGTGGAGGGCCAACTAGAGACCCAGTACTTC.

Note on this clone: The sample contains more than one DNA sequence encoding this CDR3. The chain has TRBV6-5 and TRBJ2-3; a weak D match, TRBD1 (5 bases). CDR1 MNHEY and CDR2 SVGAGI come from the germline V gene. V was cut by 0 bases and J by 0 bases, with 10 bases left in between. The CDR3 sequence is 16 residues long. The CDR3 DNA sequence: TGTGCCAGCAGTTACTCCGGCAGGGCCAGCACAGATACGCAGTATTTT. Translation: CASSYSGRASTDTQYF.

The V gene is TRBV30, the J gene TRBJ1-2, with D perhaps matching TRBD1 (6 bases). The CDR3 runs 15 residues. Trimming shortened V by 3 bases and J by 5 bases, and 19 bases separated the two germline ends. From germline, CDR1 is GTSNPN and CDR2 SVGIG (reference sequence). CDR3 loop: CAWRRNRALWYGYTF. The CDR3 nucleotides read TGTGCCTGGAGAAGAAACAGGGCATTATGGTATGGCTACACCTTC. Full variable domain (missing parts from reference TRBV30 and TRBJ1-2): SQTIHQWPATLVQPVGSPLSLECTVEGTSNPNLYWYRQAAGRGLQLLFYSVGIGQISSEVPQNLSASRPQDRQFILSSKKLLLSDSGFYLCAWRRNRALWYGYTFGSGTRLTVV.

The chain links TRBV5-1 to TRBJ1-2, with TRBD1 matching over 8 bases. The ends lost 0 bases at V and 2 bases at J; junction bases unmatched: 0. The CDR3 is 14 amino acids. Germline assignment: CDR1 SGHRS and CDR2 YFSETQ. CDR3 in DNA: TGCGCCAGCAGCTTGGACAGGGGGAACTATGGCTACACCTTC. It specifies CASSLDRGNYGYTF. The full variable domain, in which reference TRBV5-1 and TRBJ1-2 provide the parts outside the CDR3, is KAGVTQTPRYLIKTRGQQVTLSCSPISGHRSVSWYQQTPGQGLQFLFEYFSETQRNKGNFPGRFSGRQFSNSRSEMNVSTLELGDSALYLCASSLDRGNYGYTFGSGTRLTVV.

V and J are TRBV28 and TRBJ2-1, with D unclear. Trimming took off 5 bases at V and 5 bases at J, with 1 base between the two ends. The germline V gene encodes CDR1 MDHEN and CDR2 SYDVKM. The CDR3 spans 10 residues. CDR3 bases: TGTGCCAGCAGTCACAATGAGCAGTTCTTC. This sequence encodes CASSHNEQFF.

This chain uses TRBV12-5 with TRBJ2-1; D ambiguous. The CDR3 is made up of 12 amino acids. Deletions cut 0 bases from V and 5 bases from J, with 2 bases between. The V gene's germline CDR1 is LGHNT and CDR2 FRNRAP. Here the CDR3 DNA reads TGTGCTAGTGGTTTGGTCGACAATGAGCAGTTCTTC. Protein sequence: CASGLVDNEQFF.

The chain carries TRBV2 and TRBJ2-7; 8 bases align to TRBD2. The V segment lost 3 bases and the J segment 2 bases; nucleotides outside the gene matches: 9. The CDR3 is made up of 16 amino acids. Germline V gives CDR1 SNHLY, CDR2 FYNNEI. The CDR3: CASSEPELAETYEQYF. The CDR3 DNA sequence: TGTGCCAGCAGTGAGCCCGAACTAGCGGAAACCTACGAGCAGTACTTC.

J is TRBJ1-1 and V is TRBV6-6; perhaps TRBD1 as D (5 bases). The ends were cut back, 9 bases at V and 5 bases at J, with 16 bases in the middle. Germline assignment: CDR1 MNHNY and CDR2 SVGAGI (reference sequence). There are 13 residues in the CDR3. CDR3 residues: CASKLGEGTEAFF. The CDR3, as DNA: TGTGCCAGTAAATTGGGGGAGGGTACTGAAGCTTTCTTT.

The chain combines TRBV4-1 with TRBJ1-1, with unresolved D. V was cut by 0 bases and J by 0 bases, with 8 bases left in between. CDR3 length: 15 residues. CDR1 MGHRA and CDR2 YSYEKL come from the germline V gene. The CDR3 nucleotides read TGCGCCAGCAGCCAAGAAGCGGAATTGAACACTGAAGCTTTCTTT. Encoded protein: CASSQEAELNTEAFF.

The rearrangement uses TRBV7-2 and TRBJ1-1; 7 bases fit TRBD1. Germline trimming cut 5 bases from V and 4 bases from J; bases unmatched to any gene: 10. CDR3 size: 15 residues. Germline values: CDR1 SGHTA, CDR2 FQGNSA. The CDR3 DNA reads TGTGCCAGCAGCCGCGACAGGGTATCGGGCACTGAAGCTTTCTTT. It translates to CASSRDRVSGTEAFF.

CDR3 in amino acids: CAWRWPSSYNSPLHF. Written as DNA, the CDR3 is TGTGCCTGGAGATGGCCGAGCTCCTATAATTCACCCCTCCACTTT. This chain joins TRBV30 and TRBJ1-6; the D is unclear. The CDR3 is 15 residues long. V gave up 3 bases and J gave up 0 bases, with 9 bases separating them. CDR1 and CDR2 from the germline V gene are GTSNPN and SVGIG (reference sequence). Full variable domain (outside the CDR3, taken from reference TRBV30 and TRBJ1-6): SQTIHQWPATLVQPVGSPLSLECTVEGTSNPNLYWYRQAAGRGLQLLFYSVGIGQISSEVPQNLSASRPQDRQFILSSKKLLLSDSGFYLCAWRWPSSYNSPLHFGNGTRLTVT.

The gene calls are TRBV30 and TRBJ2-5, with TRBD1 matching over 8 bases. Germline loops: CDR1 GTSNPN, CDR2 SVGIG (reference sequence). V gave up 8 bases and J gave up 0 bases; unmatched junction bases: 8. The length of the CDR3 is 14 residues. This chain's CDR3 is CAATWTGYQETQYF. For the CDR3, the DNA is TGTGCCGCGACATGGACAGGGTACCAAGAGACCCAGTACTTC.